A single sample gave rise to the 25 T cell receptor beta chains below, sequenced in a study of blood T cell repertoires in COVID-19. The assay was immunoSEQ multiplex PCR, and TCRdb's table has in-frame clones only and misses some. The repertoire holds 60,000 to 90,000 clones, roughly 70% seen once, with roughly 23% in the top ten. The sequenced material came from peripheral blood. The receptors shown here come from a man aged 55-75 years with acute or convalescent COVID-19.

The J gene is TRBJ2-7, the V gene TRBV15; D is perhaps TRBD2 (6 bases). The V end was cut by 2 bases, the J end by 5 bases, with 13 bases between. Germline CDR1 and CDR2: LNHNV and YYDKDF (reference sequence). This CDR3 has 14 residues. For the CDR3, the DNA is TGTGCCACCAGCAGACTTCCGGGGGACCACGAGCAGTACTTC. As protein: CATSRLPGDHEQYF.

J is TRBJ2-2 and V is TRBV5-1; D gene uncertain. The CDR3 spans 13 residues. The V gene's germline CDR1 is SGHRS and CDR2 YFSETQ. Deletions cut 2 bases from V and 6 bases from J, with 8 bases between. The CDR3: CASSFGSAGELFF. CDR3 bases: TGCGCCAGCAGCTTCGGGTCTGCCGGGGAGCTGTTTTTT.

This chain's CDR3 is CASSFSLEDEQFF. The CDR3 DNA follows: TGTGCCAGCAGCTTTTCCCTAGAGGATGAGCAGTTCTTC. This chain connects TRBV11-2 to TRBJ2-1; no firm D call. Trimming cost V 3 bases and J 8 bases, with 11 bases left between them. The CDR3 runs to 13 residues. Germline-derived CDR1 and CDR2 are SGHAT and FQNNGV. Drawing the rest from reference TRBV11-2 and TRBJ2-1, the complete variable domain is EAGVAQSPRYKIIEKRQSVAFWCNPISGHATLYWYQQILGQGPKLLIQFQNNGVVDDSQLPKDRFSAERLKGVDSTLKIQPAKLEDSAVYLCASSFSLEDEQFFGPGTRLTVL.

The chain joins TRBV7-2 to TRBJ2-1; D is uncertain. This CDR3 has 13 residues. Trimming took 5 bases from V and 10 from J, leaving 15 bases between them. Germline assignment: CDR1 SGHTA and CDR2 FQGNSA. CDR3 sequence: CASSHPPIREQFF. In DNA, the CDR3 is TGTGCCAGCAGCCATCCCCCAATCAGGGAGCAGTTCTTC.

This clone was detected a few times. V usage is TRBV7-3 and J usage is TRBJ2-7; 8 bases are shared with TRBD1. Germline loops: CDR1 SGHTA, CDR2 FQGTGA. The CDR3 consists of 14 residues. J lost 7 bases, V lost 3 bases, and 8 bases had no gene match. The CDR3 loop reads CASSFSGTGEEQYF. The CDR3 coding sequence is TGTGCCAGCAGCTTCTCCGGGACAGGAGAGGAGCAGTACTTC.

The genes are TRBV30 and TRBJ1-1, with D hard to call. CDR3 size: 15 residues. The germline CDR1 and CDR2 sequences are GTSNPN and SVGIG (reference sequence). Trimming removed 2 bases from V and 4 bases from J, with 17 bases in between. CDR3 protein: CAWSSPLWAGTEAFF. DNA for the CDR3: TGTGCCTGGAGTTCCCCTTTATGGGCTGGCACTGAAGCTTTCTTT. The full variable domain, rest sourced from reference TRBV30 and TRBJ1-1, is SQTIHQWPATLVQPVGSPLSLECTVEGTSNPNLYWYRQAAGRGLQLLFYSVGIGQISSEVPQNLSASRPQDRQFILSSKKLLLSDSGFYLCAWSSPLWAGTEAFFGQGTRLTVV.

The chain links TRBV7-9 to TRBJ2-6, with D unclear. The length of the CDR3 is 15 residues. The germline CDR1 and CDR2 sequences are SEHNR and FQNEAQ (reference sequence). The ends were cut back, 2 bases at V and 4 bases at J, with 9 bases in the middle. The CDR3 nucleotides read TGTGCCAGCAGCTTACAGGTTCCCGGGGCCAACGTCCTGACTTTC. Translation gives CASSLQVPGANVLTF.

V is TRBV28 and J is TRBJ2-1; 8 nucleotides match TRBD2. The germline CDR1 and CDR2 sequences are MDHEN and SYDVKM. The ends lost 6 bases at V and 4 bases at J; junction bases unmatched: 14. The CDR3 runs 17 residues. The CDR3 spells CASRGSIAGPKYNEQFF. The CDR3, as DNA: TGTGCCAGCAGGGGCTCAATAGCGGGGCCCAAGTACAATGAGCAGTTCTTC.

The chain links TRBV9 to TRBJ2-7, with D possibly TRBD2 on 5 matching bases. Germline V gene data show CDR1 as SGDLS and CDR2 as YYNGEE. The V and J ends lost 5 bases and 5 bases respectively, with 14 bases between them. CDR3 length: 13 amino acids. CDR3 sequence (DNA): TGTGCCAGCAGTCCCCGGGAAGCCCACGAGCAGTACGTC. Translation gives CASSPREAHEQYV.

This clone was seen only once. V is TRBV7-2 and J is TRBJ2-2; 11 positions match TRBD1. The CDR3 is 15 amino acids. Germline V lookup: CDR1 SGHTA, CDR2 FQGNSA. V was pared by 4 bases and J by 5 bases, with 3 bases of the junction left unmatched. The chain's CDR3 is CASSWDRGLTGELFF. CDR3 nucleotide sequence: TGTGCCAGCAGCTGGGACAGGGGGTTGACCGGGGAGCTGTTTTTT.

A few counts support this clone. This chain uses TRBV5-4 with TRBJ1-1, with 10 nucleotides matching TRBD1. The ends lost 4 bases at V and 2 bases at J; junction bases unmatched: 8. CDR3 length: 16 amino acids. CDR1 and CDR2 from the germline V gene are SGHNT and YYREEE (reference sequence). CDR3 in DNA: TGTGCCAGCAGCCCTGGGACAGGGGAGGATAACACTGAAGCTTTCTTT. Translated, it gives CASSPGTGEDNTEAFF.

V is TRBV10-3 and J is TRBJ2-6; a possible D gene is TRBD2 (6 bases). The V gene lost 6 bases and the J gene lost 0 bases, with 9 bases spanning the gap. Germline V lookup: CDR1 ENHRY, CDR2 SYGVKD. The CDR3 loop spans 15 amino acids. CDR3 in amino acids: CAIRGGLSGANVLTF. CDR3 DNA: TGTGCCATCAGGGGAGGCCTCTCTGGGGCCAACGTCCTGACTTTC.

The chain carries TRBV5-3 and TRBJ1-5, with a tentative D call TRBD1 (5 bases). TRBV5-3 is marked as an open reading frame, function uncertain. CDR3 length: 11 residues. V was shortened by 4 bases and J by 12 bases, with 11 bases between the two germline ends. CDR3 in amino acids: CARSLRGYQHF. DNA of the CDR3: TGTGCCAGAAGCCTTAGGGGATACCAGCATTTT.

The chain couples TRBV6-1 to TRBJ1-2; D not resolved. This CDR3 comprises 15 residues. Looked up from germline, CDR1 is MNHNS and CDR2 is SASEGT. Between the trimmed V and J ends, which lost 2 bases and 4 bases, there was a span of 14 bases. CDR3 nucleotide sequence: TGTGCCAGCAGTGAAAACCCAGTTCCTTTCTATGGCTACACCTTC. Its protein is CASSENPVPFYGYTF.

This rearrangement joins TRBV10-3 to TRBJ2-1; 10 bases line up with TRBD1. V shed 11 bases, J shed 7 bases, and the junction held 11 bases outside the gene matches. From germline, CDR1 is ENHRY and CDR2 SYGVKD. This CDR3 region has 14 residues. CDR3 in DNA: TGTGCCTCCGAACCGGGACAGGGGAATAATGAGCAGTTCTTC. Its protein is CASEPGQGNNEQFF.

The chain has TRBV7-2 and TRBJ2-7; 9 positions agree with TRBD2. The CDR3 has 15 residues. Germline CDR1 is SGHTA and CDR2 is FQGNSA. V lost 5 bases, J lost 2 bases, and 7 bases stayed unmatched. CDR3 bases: TGTGCCAGCAGCCCCGATAGCGGGAGAACCTACGAGCAGTACTTC. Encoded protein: CASSPDSGRTYEQYF.

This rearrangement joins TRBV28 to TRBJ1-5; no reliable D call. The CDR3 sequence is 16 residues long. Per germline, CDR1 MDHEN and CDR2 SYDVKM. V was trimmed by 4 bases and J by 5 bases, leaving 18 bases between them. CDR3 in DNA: TGTGCCAGCAGTTCCACCCTATATAACAGTGATCAGCCCCAGCATTTT. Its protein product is CASSSTLYNSDQPQHF.

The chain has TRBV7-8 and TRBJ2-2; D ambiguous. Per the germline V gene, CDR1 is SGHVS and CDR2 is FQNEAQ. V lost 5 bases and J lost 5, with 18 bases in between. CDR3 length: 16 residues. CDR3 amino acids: CASSPRRQEKTGELFF. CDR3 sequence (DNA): TGTGCCAGCAGCCCCCGCCGGCAGGAAAAAACCGGGGAGCTGTTTTTT.

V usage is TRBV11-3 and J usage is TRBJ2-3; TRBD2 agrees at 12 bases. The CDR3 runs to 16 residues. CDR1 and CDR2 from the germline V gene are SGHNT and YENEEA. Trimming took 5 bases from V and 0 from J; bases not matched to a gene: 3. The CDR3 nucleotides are TGTGCCAGCAGCCCCGGGACTAGCGGGAGCACAGATACGCAGTATTTT. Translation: CASSPGTSGSTDTQYF.

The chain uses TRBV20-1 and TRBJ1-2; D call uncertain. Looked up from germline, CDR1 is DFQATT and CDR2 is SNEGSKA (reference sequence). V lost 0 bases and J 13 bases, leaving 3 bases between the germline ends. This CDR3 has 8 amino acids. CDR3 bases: TGCAGTGCTAGAGACGGCACCTTC. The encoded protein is CSARDGTF.

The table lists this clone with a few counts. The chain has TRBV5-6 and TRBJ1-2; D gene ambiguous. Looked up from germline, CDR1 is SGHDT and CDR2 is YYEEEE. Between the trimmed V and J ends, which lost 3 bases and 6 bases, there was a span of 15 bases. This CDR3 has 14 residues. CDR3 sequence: CASSSLMKENGYTF. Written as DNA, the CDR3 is TGTGCCAGCAGCTCGCTAATGAAAGAGAATGGCTACACCTTC.

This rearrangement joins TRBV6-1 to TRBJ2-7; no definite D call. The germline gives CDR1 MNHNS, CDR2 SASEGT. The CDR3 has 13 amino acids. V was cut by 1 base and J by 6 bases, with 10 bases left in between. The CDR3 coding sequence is TGTGCCAGCAGTGAAGTTCTCTTTAGCGAGCAGTACGTC. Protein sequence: CASSEVLFSEQYV.

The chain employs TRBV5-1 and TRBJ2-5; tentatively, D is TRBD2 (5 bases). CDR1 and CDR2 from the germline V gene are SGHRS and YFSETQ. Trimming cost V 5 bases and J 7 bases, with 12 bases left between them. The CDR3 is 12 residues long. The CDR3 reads CASSATIGTQYF. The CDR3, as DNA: TGCGCCAGCAGTGCGACTATAGGGACCCAGTACTTC.

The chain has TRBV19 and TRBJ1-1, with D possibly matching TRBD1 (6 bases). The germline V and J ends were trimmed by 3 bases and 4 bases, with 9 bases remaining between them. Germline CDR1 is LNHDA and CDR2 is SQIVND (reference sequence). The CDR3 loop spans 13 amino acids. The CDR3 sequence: CASSIRGTTEAFF. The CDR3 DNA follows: TGTGCCAGTAGTATTAGGGGGACCACTGAAGCTTTCTTT.

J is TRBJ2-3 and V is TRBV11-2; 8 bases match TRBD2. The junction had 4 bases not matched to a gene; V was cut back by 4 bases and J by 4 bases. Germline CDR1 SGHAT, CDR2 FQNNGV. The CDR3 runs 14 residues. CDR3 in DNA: TGTGCCAGCAGCTCCGGACTAGCCGCAGATACGCAGTATTTT. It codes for CASSSGLAADTQYF.